Listed below are T cell receptor beta chains from one sample, sequenced in a study of CD8 T cells in Susac syndrome. TCRdb reprocessed the immunoSEQ multiplex PCR reads via MiXCR and lists one record per CDR3 protein. Of about 150,000 distinct CDR3 sequences detected, approximately 95% appear once; the ten largest clones hold 0.16%. Sequencing was done on a sample of CD4+ T cells from PBMCs. These receptors came from a human donor with Susac syndrome. Each CDR3 is given with its conserved first and last residue. The D gene is left open where the match is weak. A row's size may be missing; if present it is once, few, many or a size class.

>TRBJ2-4|TRBV5-8|TRBD2|-
TGTGCCAGCAGCCGGACCGGGGGGATAGCCAAAAACATTCAGTACTTC
CASSRTGGIAKNIQYF
>TRBJ2-4|TRBV3-1|-|-
TGTGCCAGCAGCCACTTTCCCGACAGTATTCAGTACTTC
CASSHFPDSIQYF
>TRBJ2-7|TRBV10-3|-|-
TGTGCCATCAGTGAGTCTAATTCCTACGAGCAGTACTTC
CAISESNSYEQYF
>TRBJ1-6|TRBV12-3/TRBV12-4|TRBD1|-
TGTGCCAGCAGTGCCGGGACAGGTGTCTCACCCCTCCACTTT
CASSAGTGVSPLHF
>TRBJ1-1|TRBV20-1|-|-
TGCAGTGCTAGAGATATGAACACTGAAGCTTTCTTT
CSARDMNTEAFF
>TRBJ1-5|TRBV29-1|TRBD1|once
TGCAGCGTCGTATTCCGGGACAGGGAGGATCAGCCCCAGCATTTT
CSVVFRDREDQPQHF
>TRBJ2-7|TRBV20-1|TRBD1|-
TGCAGTGCTCCCGGGACAGGGGGTCTCTACGAGCAGTACTTC
CSAPGTGGLYEQYF
>TRBJ1-5|TRBV2|-|-
TGTGCCAGCAGATTAGGGACTAGCAATCAGCCCCAGCATTTT
CASRLGTSNQPQHF
>TRBJ1-2|TRBV29-1|-|-
TGCAGCGGGGAGCCGGGACCCCTTTTC
CSGEPGPLF
>TRBJ2-1|TRBV5-1|-|-
TGCGCCAGCAGCTTGGTAGTGGACAATGAGCAGTTCTTC
CASSLVVDNEQFF
>TRBJ2-7|TRBV7-8|-|-
TGTGCCAGCAGCTTATCAGGGACTCGTGAGCAGTACTTC
CASSLSGTREQYF
>TRBJ2-7|TRBV6-5|-|-
TGTGCCAGCAGTTACTCACATCAGGGACTCTACGAGCAGTACTTC
CASSYSHQGLYEQYF
>TRBJ2-2|TRBV7-3|-|-
TGTGCCAGCAGTACCAAGGTTACCGGGGAGCTGTTTTTT
CASSTKVTGELFF
>TRBJ2-7|TRBV18|-|-
TGTGCCAGCTCACCACCGGAGGGATCATCCTACGAGCAGTACTTC
CASSPPEGSSYEQYF
>TRBJ2-3|TRBV3-1|-|-
TGTGCCAGCAGCCAAGAAGGGCTGGATACGCAGTATTTT
CASSQEGLDTQYF